The 2 T cell receptor beta chains below come from one sample, sequenced in a study of cytomegalovirus exposure and HLA in healthy donors. The primer mix had 60 Vbeta and 13 Jbeta primers. Clones were sequenced by immunoSEQ multiplex PCR, and TCRdb holds only the in-frame ones, with some missing. The sample has 170,000 or so clones, around 80% seen once. Sequenced sample: PBMCs. Source of these receptors: a man aged 35 to 55 in good health and CMV-seronegative.

The rearrangement uses TRBV5-1 and TRBJ1-2; 7 positions match TRBD1. The J segment lost 4 bases and the V segment lost 4 bases, leaving 10 bases of the junction unmatched. Per the germline V gene, CDR1 is SGHRS and CDR2 is YFSETQ. This CDR3 region has 15 residues. The CDR3 sequence is CASSPYQGVGYGYTF. CDR3 coding DNA: TGCGCCAGCAGCCCGTATCAGGGGGTGGGCTATGGCTACACCTTC. The variable domain in full, with the rest retrieved from reference TRBV5-1 and TRBJ1-2, is KAGVTQTPRYLIKTRGQQVTLSCSPISGHRSVSWYQQTPGQGLQFLFEYFSETQRNKGNFPGRFSGRQFSNSRSEMNVSTLELGDSALYLCASSPYQGVGYGYTFGSGTRLTVV.

V is TRBV4-1 and J is TRBJ2-5; D remains ambiguous. V was shortened by 3 bases and J by 2 bases, with 10 bases between the two germline ends. Per the germline V gene, CDR1 is MGHRA and CDR2 is YSYEKL. The CDR3 contains 14 residues. CDR3 in amino acids: CASSHLGRQETQYF. CDR3 DNA sequence: TGCGCCAGCAGCCACTTGGGCAGGCAAGAGACCCAGTACTTC.